The subject of this entry is one T cell receptor (beta chain). Its binding antigen is unknown. The sample holds no much larger clone one base away, and base qualities are not on file. The donors were included in the validation cohort of 90 to 150 subjects, a group kept apart from the roughly 700-subject first cohort. This entry is derived from a study of cytomegalovirus exposure and HLA in healthy donors (dated by TCRdb to about 2017). General notes on the study: A later analysis indicated that the 120 validation repertoires were generated on the platform also employed for the roughly 720 repertoires of the first cohort. A separate validation cohort of roughly 110 different subjects was used in addition to the roughly 670-subject first cohort. To predict cytomegalovirus infection status, the study combined high-throughput TCR immunosequencing, statistical association of individual TCRs with disease status, and machine learning. The study aimed to test whether signatures of past pathogen exposure could be identified by cataloging public T cell receptors.

The study at large found these results: The classifier was reported to diagnose cytomegalovirus status with high specificity and sensitivity in both the original cohort and the validation cohort. In vitro tests confirmed that a few of the cytomegalovirus-associated TCR beta chains recognize cytomegalovirus antigens. In the study, some 160 TCR beta chains were listed as associated with cytomegalovirus. According to the authors, the approach could potentially be generalized to other disease states and immunological phenotypes. A later analysis found that TCRs clustered in the first cohort also tended to co-occur in the 130 or so validation repertoires, with just under 95% of cluster scores above 0. A later analysis lacked HLA typing for the validation cohort, so it scored co-occurrence in that cohort across all 120 or so repertoires. Most TCR sequences were seen in very few donors, while some public TCRs were found in many individuals.

Ends trimmed: V by 0 bases, J by 9 bases; bases unmatched to a gene: 5. CDR1 SGHNT and CDR2 YENEEA are derived from the germline V gene. Measured from the cysteine to the phenylalanine, the CDR3 is 15 residues long. The entry retains the CDR3 DNA only, 45 bases that are in frame from base 1. The protocol used for the library was the immunoSEQ multiplex PCR assay. The paper's data handling went like this. A statistical classification framework was built for diagnosing cytomegalovirus status from the catalog of TCR beta chain sequences. Held by TCRdb, this immuneACCESS table contains in-frame sequences only and omits some clones. Under half of the omission traces to an unresolved V gene where checked; the cause of the rest is unknown. V and J calls and clone size follow that table, whereas D and trimming were derived from the DNA. For this sample the table gives about 120,000 clones, of which about 87% were detected only once. The ten most abundant clones make up roughly 2% of the sample.

Material: PBMCs. This chain joins TRBV11-3 to TRBJ2-1, with 10 bases in between that match TRBD2. The sequence was collected from a woman younger than 30 in good health and CMV-seronegative. The CDR3 is CASSLEEREGSEQFF. The bases read TGTGCCAGCAGCTTAGAGGAGCGGGAGGGAAGTGAGCAGTTCTTC.